Below are 20 T cell receptor beta chains sequenced from a single sample in a study of shared clonotypes between healthy human individuals. The data were produced by immunoSEQ multiplex PCR, yet TCRdb's version contains in-frame clones alone and is incomplete. The data contain over a million clones, approximately 80% of them singletons. Sequenced material: memory CD4+ T cells from PBMCs. Regarding subset: CD45RA-negative fraction. Receptors originate from a man between 18 and 35 years old in good health. Some clones in this sample may be carry-over from other donors' samples.

The sample holds many counts of this clone. The chain uses TRBV7-3 and TRBJ2-2, with TRBD2 as a possible D gene (6 bases). The CDR3 covers 16 residues. The V gene lost 5 bases and the J gene lost 2 bases, with 15 bases spanning the gap. Germline values: CDR1 SGHTA, CDR2 FQGTGA. CDR3 sequence: CASSQLGGTNTGELFF. The CDR3 DNA is TGTGCCAGCAGCCAGTTGGGCGGGACCAACACCGGGGAGCTGTTTTTT.

The CDR3 loop reads CASRMTSRPYNEQFF. In DNA form, the CDR3 reads TGCGCCAGCAGAATGACTAGCCGCCCCTACAATGAGCAGTTCTTC. The chain uses TRBV5-1 and TRBJ2-1, with TRBD2 matching 7 bases. V shed 5 bases and J 2 bases; nucleotides not matched to a gene: 7. Germline assignment: CDR1 SGHRS and CDR2 YFSETQ. The CDR3 is 15 residues long.

This chain links TRBV28 with TRBJ1-2, with unresolved D. Deletions cut 3 bases from V and 6 bases from J, with 20 bases between. This CDR3 is 16 amino acids long. Germline CDR1 and CDR2: MDHEN and SYDVKM. CDR3 DNA: TGTGCCAGCAGTTTGAACCCGGCGAGACCCTACCATGGCTACACCTTC. Translating it yields CASSLNPARPYHGYTF.

The chain joins TRBV28 to TRBJ2-2; TRBD1 agrees at 9 bases. The CDR3 has 18 residues. Germline CDR1 and CDR2: MDHEN and SYDVKM. The V and J ends lost 2 bases and 4 bases, in that order; junction bases with no gene match: 11. Written as DNA, the CDR3 is TGTGCCAGCAGTTTACCTAACGGGGGACAGGGAGTCACCGGGGAGCTGTTTTTT. Translation: CASSLPNGGQGVTGELFF. The whole variable domain, filled in from reference TRBV28 and TRBJ2-2, reads DVKVTQSSRYLVKRTGEKVFLECVQDMDHENMFWYRQDPGLGLRLIYFSYDVKMKEKGDIPEGYSVSREKKERFSLILESASTNQTSMYLCASSLPNGGQGVTGELFFGEGSRLTVL.

The chain couples TRBV28 to TRBJ2-3; 7 nucleotides align to TRBD2. This CDR3 region has 18 residues. The V gene's germline CDR1 is MDHEN and CDR2 SYDVKM. V lost 5 bases and J lost 6; bases outside the gene matches: 20. CDR3 sequence reads: CASSPPLAGGNLGDTQYF. The CDR3 bases are TGTGCCAGCAGTCCCCCATTAGCGGGCGGGAACCTGGGGGATACGCAGTATTTT. Combining the CDR3 with reference TRBV28 and TRBJ2-3 gives the whole variable domain DVKVTQSSRYLVKRTGEKVFLECVQDMDHENMFWYRQDPGLGLRLIYFSYDVKMKEKGDIPEGYSVSREKKERFSLILESASTNQTSMYLCASSPPLAGGNLGDTQYFGPGTRLTVL.

The V call is TRBV28, the J call TRBJ2-1; no clear D gene. Germline V gene data show CDR1 as MDHEN and CDR2 as SYDVKM. V lost 2 bases and J lost 3, with 8 bases in between. The CDR3 length is 14 residues. The CDR3 is CASSLGQFYNEQFF. Here the CDR3 DNA reads TGTGCCAGCAGTTTAGGGCAGTTCTACAATGAGCAGTTCTTC.

This clone was observed a few times. Other DNA sequences of this sample code for an identical CDR3. The chain has TRBV18 and TRBJ1-1, with D unresolved. The V and J ends lost 1 base and 0 bases respectively, with 6 bases between them. Germline values: CDR1 KGHSH, CDR2 LQKENI. The CDR3 is 14 amino acids. The CDR3 spells CASSPQGMNTEAFF. In nucleotides, the CDR3 is TGTGCCAGCTCACCACAGGGCATGAACACTGAAGCTTTCTTT.

The sample holds many counts of this clone. Other DNA sequences in the sample encode the same CDR3. The V and J genes are TRBV11-2 and TRBJ2-3, with 11 bases fitting TRBD2. The CDR3 contains 15 residues. Trimming cost V 3 bases and J 2 bases; bases outside gene matches: 1. From germline, CDR1 is SGHAT and CDR2 FQNNGV. The CDR3 here is CASSFSGRATDTQYF. The CDR3 nucleotides are TGTGCCAGCAGCTTTAGCGGGAGGGCCACAGATACGCAGTATTTT.

This clone was counted between two and nine times. V and J are TRBV5-1 and TRBJ2-5, with no clear D. The CDR3 has 12 residues. The germline gives CDR1 SGHRS, CDR2 YFSETQ. Trimming removed 1 base from V and 5 bases from J, with 6 bases in between. CDR3 region: CASSLNGETQYF. The CDR3 DNA follows: TGCGCCAGCAGCTTGAATGGGGAGACCCAGTACTTC.

Here the CDR3 reads CASSLDFGTSIFEAFF. In DNA, the CDR3 is TGTGCCAGCAGCTTAGACTTTGGGACATCAATCTTTGAAGCTTTCTTT. The J gene is TRBJ1-1, the V gene TRBV7-9; TRBD1 is a possible D gene (6 bases). The CDR3 covers 16 residues. Germline values: CDR1 SEHNR, CDR2 FQNEAQ (reference sequence). The germline V and J ends were trimmed by 1 base and 7 bases, with 19 bases remaining between them.

This clone was recorded only once. The J gene is TRBJ2-3, the V gene TRBV7-2, with 7 bases fitting TRBD2. Trimming removed 2 bases from V and 5 bases from J; junction bases left unmatched: 7. The CDR3 consists of 15 residues. Germline V gene lookup returns CDR1 SGHTA and CDR2 FQGNSA. The CDR3 sequence is CASSLYAGAGDTQYF. The CDR3 bases are TGTGCCAGCAGCTTATATGCGGGAGCAGGAGATACGCAGTATTTT.

J is TRBJ1-1 and V is TRBV6-6; no definite D call. V was pared by 5 bases and J by 7 bases, with 11 bases between. CDR3 size: 12 residues. Germline V gene sequence: CDR1 MNHNY, CDR2 SVGAGI (reference sequence). Here the CDR3 DNA reads TGTGCCAGCAGTCGGGATGGTGGTGAAGCTTTCTTT. Encoded protein: CASSRDGGEAFF.

The rearrangement links TRBV18 to TRBJ2-6, with D tentatively TRBD1 (6 bases). Germline CDR1 reads KGHSH; CDR2 reads LQKENI. Trimming shortened V by 6 bases and J by 2 bases, and 11 bases separated the two germline ends. The CDR3 spans 15 residues. CDR3 coding DNA: TGTGCCAGCTCGTTAACAGGGACTGGGGCCAACGTCCTGACTTTC. Translating gives CASSLTGTGANVLTF.

The gene calls are TRBV18 and TRBJ2-1, with 12 bases aligning to TRBD2. The germline gives CDR1 KGHSH, CDR2 LQKENI. The CDR3 covers 14 residues. Losses at the gene ends were 4 bases for V and 9 bases for J; bases not matched to a gene: 4. For the CDR3, the DNA is TGTGCCAGCTCACTTCTAGCGGGAGGGGGTGAGCAGTTCTTC. Residues: CASSLLAGGGEQFF.

The chain joins TRBV5-1 to TRBJ1-5; tentative D call: TRBD1 (5 bases). The CDR3 is 19 amino acids. CDR1 is SGHRS and CDR2 is YFSETQ in the germline V gene. Trimming left V 1 base short and J 7 bases short, with 27 bases between. The CDR3 reads CASSLLARRQSPVNQPQHF. The CDR3 DNA reads as TGCGCCAGCAGCTTGTTAGCTCGTAGACAGTCCCCGGTGAACCAGCCCCAGCATTTT.

The J gene is TRBJ1-2, the V gene TRBV5-4; TRBD1 is a possible D gene (5 bases). This CDR3 spans 13 amino acids. Germline-derived CDR1 and CDR2 are SGHNT and YYREEE (reference sequence). V lost 0 bases and J lost 9, with 12 bases in between. The CDR3 DNA is TGTGCCAGCAGCTTGGCCGGCGGGGGTAGCTACACCTTC. It is translated as CASSLAGGGSYTF.

The V call is TRBV6-5, the J call TRBJ1-3; D is ambiguous. Trimming shortened V by 0 bases and J by 2 bases, and 2 bases separated the two germline ends. CDR3 length: 13 residues. CDR1 and CDR2 (germline): MNHEY, SVGAGI. Here the CDR3 DNA reads TGTGCCAGCAGTTACTCTCCTGGAAACACCATATATTTT. It encodes CASSYSPGNTIYF.

The V and J genes are TRBV25-1 and TRBJ2-5; TRBD1 might be the D (5 bases). V was cut by 4 bases and J by 2 bases, with 5 bases left in between. Germline V gene lookup returns CDR1 MGHDK and CDR2 SYGVNS. This CDR3 is built from 12 residues. The CDR3 is CASSGQQETQYF. DNA for the CDR3: TGTGCCAGCAGTGGACAGCAAGAGACCCAGTACTTC.

The table lists this clone with a count of one. J is TRBJ1-5 and V is TRBV6-1; D is unclear. The CDR3 sequence is 14 residues long. CDR1 MNHNS and CDR2 SASEGT come from the germline V gene. Trimming stripped 2 bases from V and 7 bases from J, with 12 bases between. The CDR3 sequence is CASSESWGNQPQHF. CDR3 in DNA: TGTGCCAGCAGTGAATCGTGGGGAAACCAGCCCCAGCATTTT.

The chain carries TRBV9 and TRBJ2-1; D remains ambiguous. CDR1 is SGDLS, CDR2 YYNGEE, per germline. The CDR3 extends over 16 amino acids. V lost 6 bases to trimming and J lost 3 bases, with 19 bases between them. The CDR3: CASNSHRVDDYNEQFF. The CDR3, as DNA: TGTGCCAGCAACTCACATAGGGTTGATGACTACAATGAGCAGTTCTTC.